The clone carrying this T cell receptor (beta chain) was recorded only once. The sample comes from a study of Graves' ophthalmopathy and Graves' hyperthyroidism. Trimming left V 10 bases short and J 6 bases short, with 24 bases between. This CDR3 is 16 amino acids long. Germline lookup yields CDR1 ENHRY and CDR2 SYGVKD. Amplification of TCR beta CDR3 regions used RNA transcripts. Amplification began with first-round RT-PCR using HTBI primers, then second-round multiplex PCR was performed. TCRdb analysed the multiplex PCR reads with MiXCR anew, one entry per CDR3 protein. The sample includes hundreds of thousands of distinct CDR3 sequences, about two fifths of them seen just once.

Input material: peripheral blood. V gene TRBV10-3 combines with J gene TRBJ2-2; either TRBD1 or TRBD2 may fit D (5 bases each). The sequence came from an adult man with Graves' ophthalmopathy. CDR3 nucleotides: TGTGCCAGTAGTTACCCCACCGGGGCGCCGGCCGGGGAGCTGTTTTTT. Its protein is CASSYPTGAPAGELFF.